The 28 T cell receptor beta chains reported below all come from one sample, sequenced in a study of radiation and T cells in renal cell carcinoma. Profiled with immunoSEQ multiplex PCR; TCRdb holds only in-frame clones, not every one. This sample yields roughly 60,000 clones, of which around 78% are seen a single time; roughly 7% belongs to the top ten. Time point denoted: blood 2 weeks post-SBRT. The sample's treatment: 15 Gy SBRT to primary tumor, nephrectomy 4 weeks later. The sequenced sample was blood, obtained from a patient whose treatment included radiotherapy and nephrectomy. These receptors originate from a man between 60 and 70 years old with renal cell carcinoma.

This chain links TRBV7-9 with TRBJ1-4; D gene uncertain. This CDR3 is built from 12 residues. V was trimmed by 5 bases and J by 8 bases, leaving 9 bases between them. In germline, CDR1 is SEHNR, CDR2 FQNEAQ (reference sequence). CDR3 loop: CASSQSTEKLFF. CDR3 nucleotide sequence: TGTGCCAGCAGCCAATCGACGGAAAAACTGTTTTTT.

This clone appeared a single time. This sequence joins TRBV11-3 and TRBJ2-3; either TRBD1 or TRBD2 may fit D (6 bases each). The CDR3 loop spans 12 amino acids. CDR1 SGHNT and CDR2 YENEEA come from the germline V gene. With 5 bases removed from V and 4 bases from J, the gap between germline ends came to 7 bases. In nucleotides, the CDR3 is TGTGCCAGCAGCAGGGGGGCAGATACGCAGTATTTT. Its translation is CASSRGADTQYF.

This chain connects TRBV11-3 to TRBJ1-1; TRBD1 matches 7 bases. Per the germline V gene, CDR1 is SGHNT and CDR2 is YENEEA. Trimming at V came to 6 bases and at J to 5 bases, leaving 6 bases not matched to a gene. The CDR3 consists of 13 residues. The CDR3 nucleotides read TGTGCCAGCAGTACAGGGGTTAGGACTGAAGCTTTCTTT. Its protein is CASSTGVRTEAFF.

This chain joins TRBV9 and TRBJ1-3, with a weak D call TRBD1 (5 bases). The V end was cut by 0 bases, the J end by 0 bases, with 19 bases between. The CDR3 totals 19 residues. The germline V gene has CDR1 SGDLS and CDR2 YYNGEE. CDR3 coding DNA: TGTGCCAGCAGCGTAGACAGGTATTCAGAAATCGACTCTGGAAACACCATATATTTT. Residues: CASSVDRYSEIDSGNTIYF.

For the CDR3, the DNA is TGTGCCAGCAGCAAAGAGGAAAACGGACAGGGGAACTCCGGGGAGCTGTTTTTT. It yields the protein CASSKEENGQGNSGELFF. The genes are TRBV21-1 and TRBJ2-2; the DNA was not used to check the table's D call, TRBD1. TRBV21-1 is noted as a pseudogene. The CDR3 covers 18 residues.

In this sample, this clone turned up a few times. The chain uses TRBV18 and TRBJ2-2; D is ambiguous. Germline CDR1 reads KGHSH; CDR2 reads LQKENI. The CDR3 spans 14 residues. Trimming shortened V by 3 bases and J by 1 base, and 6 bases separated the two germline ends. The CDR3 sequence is CASSPALNTGELFF. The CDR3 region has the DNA TGTGCCAGCTCACCGGCCTTGAACACCGGGGAGCTGTTTTTT.

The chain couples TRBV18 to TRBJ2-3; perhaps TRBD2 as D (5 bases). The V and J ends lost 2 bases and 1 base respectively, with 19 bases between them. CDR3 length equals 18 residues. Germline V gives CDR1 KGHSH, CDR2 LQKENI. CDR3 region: CASSPATAALRGTDTQYF. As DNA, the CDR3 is TGTGCCAGCTCACCAGCCACAGCGGCCCTAAGGGGCACAGATACGCAGTATTTT.

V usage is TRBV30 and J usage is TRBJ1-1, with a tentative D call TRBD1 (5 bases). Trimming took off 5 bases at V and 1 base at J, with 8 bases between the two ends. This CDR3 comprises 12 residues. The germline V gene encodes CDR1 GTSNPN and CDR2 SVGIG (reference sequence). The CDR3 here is CAWRGSNTEAFF. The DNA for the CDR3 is TGTGCCTGGCGGGGGTCGAACACTGAAGCTTTCTTT.

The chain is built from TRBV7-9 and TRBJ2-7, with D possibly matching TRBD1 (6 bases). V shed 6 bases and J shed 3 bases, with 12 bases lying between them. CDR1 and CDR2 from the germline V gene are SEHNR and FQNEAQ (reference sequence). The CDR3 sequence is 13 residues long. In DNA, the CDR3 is TGTGCCAGCAGTCGGAAACAGGGCTACGAGCAGTACGTC. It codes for CASSRKQGYEQYV.

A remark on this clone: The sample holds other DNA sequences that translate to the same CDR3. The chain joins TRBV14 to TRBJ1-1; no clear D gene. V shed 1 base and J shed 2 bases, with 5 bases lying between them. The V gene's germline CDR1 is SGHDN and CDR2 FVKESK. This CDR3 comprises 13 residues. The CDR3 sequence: CASSQVRNTEAFF. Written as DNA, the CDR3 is TGTGCCAGCAGCCAAGTACGTAACACTGAAGCTTTCTTT.

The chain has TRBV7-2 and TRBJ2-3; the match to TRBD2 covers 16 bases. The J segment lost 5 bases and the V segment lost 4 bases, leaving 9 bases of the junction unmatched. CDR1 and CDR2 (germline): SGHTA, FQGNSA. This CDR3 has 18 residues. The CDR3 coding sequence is TGTGCCAGCAGCTGGAGGGGACTAGCGGGGGGGCATCAAGATACGCAGTATTTT. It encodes CASSWRGLAGGHQDTQYF.

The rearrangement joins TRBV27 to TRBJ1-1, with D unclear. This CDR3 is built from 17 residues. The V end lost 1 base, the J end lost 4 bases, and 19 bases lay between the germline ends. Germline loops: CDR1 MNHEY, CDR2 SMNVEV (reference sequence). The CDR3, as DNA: TGTGCCAGCAGTTTATTTGACCGGGGAGGTAGTTTCACTGAAGCTTTCTTT. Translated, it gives CASSLFDRGGSFTEAFF.

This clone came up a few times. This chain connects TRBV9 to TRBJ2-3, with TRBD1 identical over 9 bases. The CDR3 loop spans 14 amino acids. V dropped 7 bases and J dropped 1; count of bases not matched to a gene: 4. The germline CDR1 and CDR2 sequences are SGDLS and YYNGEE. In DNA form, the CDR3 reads TGTGCCAGCGGACAGGGGAGGGGCACAGATACGCAGTATTTT. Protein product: CASGQGRGTDTQYF.

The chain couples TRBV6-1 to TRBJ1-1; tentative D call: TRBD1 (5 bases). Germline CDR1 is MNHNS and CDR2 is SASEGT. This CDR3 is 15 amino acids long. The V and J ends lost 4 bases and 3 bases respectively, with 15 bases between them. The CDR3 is CASSARTSGDTEAFF. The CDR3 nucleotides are TGTGCCAGCAGTGCCCGGACAAGCGGGGACACTGAAGCTTTCTTT.

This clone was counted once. CDR3 sequence: CAIKGQGAEDTEAFF. The CDR3 DNA reads TGTGCCATCAAAGGACAGGGGGCGGAGGACACTGAAGCTTTCTTT. The chain has TRBV10-3 and TRBJ1-1; 11 nucleotides line up with TRBD1. Germline CDR1 is ENHRY and CDR2 is SYGVKD. With 7 bases clipped from V and 3 bases from J, the junction kept 7 bases outside the gene matches. The CDR3 length is 15 residues.

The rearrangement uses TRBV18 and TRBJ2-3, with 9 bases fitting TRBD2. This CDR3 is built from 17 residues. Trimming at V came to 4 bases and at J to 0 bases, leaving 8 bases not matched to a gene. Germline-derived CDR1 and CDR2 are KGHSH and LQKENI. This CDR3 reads CASSRRASGVSTDTQYF. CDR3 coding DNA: TGTGCCAGCTCACGACGGGCTAGCGGGGTGAGCACAGATACGCAGTATTTT.

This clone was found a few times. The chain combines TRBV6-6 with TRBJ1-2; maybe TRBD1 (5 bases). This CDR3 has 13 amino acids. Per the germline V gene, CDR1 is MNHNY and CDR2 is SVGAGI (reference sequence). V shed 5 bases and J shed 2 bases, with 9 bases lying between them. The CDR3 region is CASSQRGNYGYTF. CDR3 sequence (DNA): TGTGCCAGCAGTCAAAGGGGAAACTATGGCTACACCTTC.

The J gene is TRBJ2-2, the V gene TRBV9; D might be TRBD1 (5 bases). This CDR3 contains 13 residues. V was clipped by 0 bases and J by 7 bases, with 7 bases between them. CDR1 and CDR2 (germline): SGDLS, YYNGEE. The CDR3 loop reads CASSVEGDGELFF. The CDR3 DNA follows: TGTGCCAGCAGCGTAGAAGGGGACGGGGAGCTGTTTTTT. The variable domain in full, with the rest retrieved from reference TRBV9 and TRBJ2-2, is DSGVTQTPKHLITATGQRVTLRCSPRSGDLSVYWYQQSLDQGLQFLIQYYNGEERAKGNILERFSAQQFPDLHSELNLSSLELGDSALYFCASSVEGDGELFFGEGSRLTVL.

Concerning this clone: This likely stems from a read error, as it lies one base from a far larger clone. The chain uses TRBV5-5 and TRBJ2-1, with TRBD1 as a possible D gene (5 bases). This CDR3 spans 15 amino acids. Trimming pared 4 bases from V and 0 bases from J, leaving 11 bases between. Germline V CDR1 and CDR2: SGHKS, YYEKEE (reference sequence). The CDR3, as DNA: TGTGCCAGCAGCCAAGGTAGGGGCTCCTACAATGAGCAGTTCTTC. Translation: CASSQGRGSYNEQFF. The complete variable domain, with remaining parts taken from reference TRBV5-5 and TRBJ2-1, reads DAGVTQSPTHLIKTRGQQVTLRCSPISGHKSVSWYQQVLGQGPQFIFQYYEKEERGRGNFPDRFSARQFPNYSSELNVNALLLGDSALYLCASSQGRGSYNEQFFGPGTRLTVL.

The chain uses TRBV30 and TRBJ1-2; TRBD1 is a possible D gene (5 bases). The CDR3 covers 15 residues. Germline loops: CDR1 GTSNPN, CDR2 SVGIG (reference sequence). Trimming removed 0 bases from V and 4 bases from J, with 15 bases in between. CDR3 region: CAWSVRERGAYGYTF. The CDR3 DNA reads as TGTGCCTGGAGTGTACGAGAGAGGGGTGCCTATGGCTACACCTTC.

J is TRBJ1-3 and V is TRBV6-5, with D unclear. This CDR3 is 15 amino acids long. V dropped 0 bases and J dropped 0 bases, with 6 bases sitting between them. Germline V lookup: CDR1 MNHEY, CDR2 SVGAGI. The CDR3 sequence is CASSYSVSSGNTIYF. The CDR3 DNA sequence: TGTGCCAGCAGTTACTCAGTGAGCTCTGGAAACACCATATATTTT.

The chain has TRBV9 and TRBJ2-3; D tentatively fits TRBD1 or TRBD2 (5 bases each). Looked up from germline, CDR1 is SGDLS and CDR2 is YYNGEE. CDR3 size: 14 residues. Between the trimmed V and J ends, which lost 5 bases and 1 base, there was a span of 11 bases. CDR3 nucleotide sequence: TGTGCCAGCAGTGGTGAGGGACGCACAGATACGCAGTATTTT. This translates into CASSGEGRTDTQYF.

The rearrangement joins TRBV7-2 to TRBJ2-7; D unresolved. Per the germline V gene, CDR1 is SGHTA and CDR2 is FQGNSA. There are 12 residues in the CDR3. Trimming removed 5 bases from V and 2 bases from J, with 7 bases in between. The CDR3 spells CASSHGTYEQYF. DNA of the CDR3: TGTGCCAGCAGCCATGGGACCTACGAGCAGTACTTC.

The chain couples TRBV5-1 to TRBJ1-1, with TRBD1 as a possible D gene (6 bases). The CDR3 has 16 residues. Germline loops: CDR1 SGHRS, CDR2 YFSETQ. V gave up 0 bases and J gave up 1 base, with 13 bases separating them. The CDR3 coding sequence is TGCGCCAGCAGCTTGGCCGGGGTAGGGGGGAACACTGAAGCTTTCTTT. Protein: CASSLAGVGGNTEAFF.

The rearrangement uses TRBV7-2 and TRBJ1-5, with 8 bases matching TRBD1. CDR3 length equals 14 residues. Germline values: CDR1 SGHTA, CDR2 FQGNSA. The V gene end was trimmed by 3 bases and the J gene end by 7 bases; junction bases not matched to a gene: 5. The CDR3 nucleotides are TGTGCCAGCAGCTTCCGACAGGGGTCACAGCCCCAGCATTTT. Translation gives CASSFRQGSQPQHF.

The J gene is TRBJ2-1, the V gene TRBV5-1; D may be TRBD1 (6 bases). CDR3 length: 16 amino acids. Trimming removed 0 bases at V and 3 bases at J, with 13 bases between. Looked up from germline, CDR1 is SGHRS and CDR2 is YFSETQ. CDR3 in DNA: TGCGCCAGCAGCTTGGACGGACAGTATAACTACAATGAGCAGTTCTTC. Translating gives CASSLDGQYNYNEQFF. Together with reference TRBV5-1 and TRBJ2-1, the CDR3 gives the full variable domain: KAGVTQTPRYLIKTRGQQVTLSCSPISGHRSVSWYQQTPGQGLQFLFEYFSETQRNKGNFPGRFSGRQFSNSRSEMNVSTLELGDSALYLCASSLDGQYNYNEQFFGPGTRLTVL.

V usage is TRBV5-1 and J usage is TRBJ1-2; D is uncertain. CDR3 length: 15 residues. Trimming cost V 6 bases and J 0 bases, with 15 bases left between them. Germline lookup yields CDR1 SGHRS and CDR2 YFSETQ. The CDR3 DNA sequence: TGCGCCAGCACCCCGGAGTTTGCGGCTAACTATGGCTACACCTTC. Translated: CASTPEFAANYGYTF.

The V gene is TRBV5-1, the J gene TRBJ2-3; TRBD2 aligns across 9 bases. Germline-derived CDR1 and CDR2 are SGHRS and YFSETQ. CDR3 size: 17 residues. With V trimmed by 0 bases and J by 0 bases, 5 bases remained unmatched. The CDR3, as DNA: TGCGCCAGCAGCTTGGGCAGCGGGGGGCCTAGCACAGATACGCAGTATTTT. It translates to CASSLGSGGPSTDTQYF. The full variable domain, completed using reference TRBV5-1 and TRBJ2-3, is KAGVTQTPRYLIKTRGQQVTLSCSPISGHRSVSWYQQTPGQGLQFLFEYFSETQRNKGNFPGRFSGRQFSNSRSEMNVSTLELGDSALYLCASSLGSGGPSTDTQYFGPGTRLTVL.